This TCR beta chain was sequenced during a study of blood T cell repertoires in COVID-19. Background on the study: There were acute and convalescent COVID-19 samples, and they came from the United States, Italy and Spain. The analysed material was cDNA or gDNA that came from T cells, B-cell-depleted T cells, or PBMCs.

Clones were read by immunoSEQ multiplex PCR, and TCRdb kept only the in-frame ones, dropping some. The table shows about 76,000 clones, with around 90% occurring only once. Trimming shortened V by 1 base and J by 2 bases, and 6 bases separated the two germline ends. Germline CDR1 is MNHNS and CDR2 is SASEGT. This CDR3 spans 13 amino acids. This clonotype was sampled from a woman of 80 years or more with active or convalescent COVID-19. Specimen: peripheral blood. The chain couples TRBV6-1 to TRBJ2-7, with D hard to call. The CDR3 DNA is TGTGCCAGCAGTGAAGATTCAGCCTACGAGCAGTACTTC. Translated, it gives CASSEDSAYEQYF.